This T cell receptor beta chain was captured by sequencing in a study of blood T cell repertoires in COVID-19. Study context: Specimens from acute and convalescent COVID-19 originated in the United States, Italy and Spain. PBMCs, B-cell-depleted T cells, or T cells provided the cDNA or gDNA that made up the material.

V was shortened by 4 bases and J by 5 bases, with 13 bases between the two germline ends. The V gene's germline CDR1 is SGDLS and CDR2 YYNGEE. The CDR3 runs 15 residues. Methods used by the authors: Reference gene primers were amplified, and this amplification served to estimate nucleated cell counts. Sequencing was performed with immunoSEQ multiplex PCR; in TCRdb, only in-frame clones are kept and a portion is missing. The V and J calls and clone size come from that table; D and trimming were worked out from the DNA. This sample has some 310,000 clones, with around 86% found just once. The source material was peripheral blood. The clonotype originates from a man aged 45-65 years with active or convalescent COVID-19. The chain carries TRBV9 and TRBJ1-6; the D gene is possibly TRBD1 (5 bases). CDR3 residues: CASSPQTENNSPLHF. CDR3 nucleotide sequence: TGTGCCAGCAGCCCCCAGACAGAGAATAATTCACCCCTCCACTTT.